This T cell receptor beta chain was observed in a study of memory CD4+ T cells and cytomegalovirus serostatus. Trimming pared 3 bases from V and 0 bases from J, leaving 9 bases between. The CDR3 has 15 amino acids. Per the germline V gene, CDR1 is SGHVS and CDR2 is FQNEAQ. Study-wide results and limits: Repertoires predicted CMV serostatus with median bootstrapped AUC of about 0.95. Suggested: most of the CMV-linked TCR signature lies in CD4+ memory cells.

In the original workflow: Out-of-frame sequences were removed, leaving a few million distinct TCRbeta sequences. Generated by immunoSEQ multiplex PCR, the TCRdb table keeps only in-frame clones and is missing some. V, J and clone size are taken as reported in that table, and D and trimming were inferred from the DNA itself. The repertoire holds under 70,000 clones, with roughly 81% as singletons. The sort gate was single viable CD3+CD4+CD8-CD45RO+ cells for memory CD4+ T cells. Total CD4+ T cells were enriched by CD4 positive selection. As regards this clone: Antigen: not known.

Sequenced input: memory CD4+ T cells from blood. This sequence was found in an adult in good health and CMV-seronegative. J is TRBJ2-1 and V is TRBV7-8, with D perhaps TRBD1 (6 bases). CDR3 DNA: TGTGCCAGCAGCTTTAGGACAGACTCCTACAATGAGCAGTTCTTC. It encodes CASSFRTDSYNEQFF. Full variable domain (rest looked up from reference TRBV7-8 and TRBJ2-1): GAGVSQSPRYKVAKRGQDVALRCDPISGHVSLFWYQQALGQGPEFLTYFQNEAQLDKSGLPSDRFFAERPEGSVSTLKIQRTQQEDSAVYLCASSFRTDSYNEQFFGPGTRLTVL.